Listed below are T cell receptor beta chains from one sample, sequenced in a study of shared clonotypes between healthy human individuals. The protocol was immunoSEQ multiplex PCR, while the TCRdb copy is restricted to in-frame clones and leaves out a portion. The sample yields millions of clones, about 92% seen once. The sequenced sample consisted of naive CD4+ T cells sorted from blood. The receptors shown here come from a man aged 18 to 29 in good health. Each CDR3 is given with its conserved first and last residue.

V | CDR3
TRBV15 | CATSRDRRLPEAFF
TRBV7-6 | CASSLGNFAGSAYGYTF
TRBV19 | CASSIDLWGALRAGELFF
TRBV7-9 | CASSPGYQNNEQFF
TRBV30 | CALKTGRGSYEQYF
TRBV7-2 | CASSLGDRGYEQYF
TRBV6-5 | CASLDQSTDTQYF
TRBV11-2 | CASSLRTASSGNTIYF
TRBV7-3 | CASSSLPRDPDTQYF
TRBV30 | CAWSSVNSYNSPLHF
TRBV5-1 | CASSLGASQNEQFF
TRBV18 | CASSPGTGSQRGYTF
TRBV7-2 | CASSLAYGIEQYF
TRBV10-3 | CAISDGGGPNQPQHF
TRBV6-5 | CASSGAGHEQYF
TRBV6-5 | CASSRRNQETQYF
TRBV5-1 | CASSWRTGSEQQPDEQYF
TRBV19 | CASVIMGTDEAFF
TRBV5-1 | CASSSFGGAGEKLFF
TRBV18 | CASSPQGLAGGETQYF
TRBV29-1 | CSVFPRNTEAFF
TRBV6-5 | CASSGQGTNEKLFF